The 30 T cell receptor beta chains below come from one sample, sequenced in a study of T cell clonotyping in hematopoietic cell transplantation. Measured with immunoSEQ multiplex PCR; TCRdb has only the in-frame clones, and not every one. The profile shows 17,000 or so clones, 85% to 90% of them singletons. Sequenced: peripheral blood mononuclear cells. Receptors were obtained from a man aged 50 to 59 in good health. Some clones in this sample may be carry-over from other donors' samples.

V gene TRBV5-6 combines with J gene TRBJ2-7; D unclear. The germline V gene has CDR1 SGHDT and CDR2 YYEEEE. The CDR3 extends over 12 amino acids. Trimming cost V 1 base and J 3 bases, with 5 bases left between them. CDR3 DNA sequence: TGTGCCAGCAGCTTGAGGGTCTACGAGCAGTACTTC. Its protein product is CASSLRVYEQYF.

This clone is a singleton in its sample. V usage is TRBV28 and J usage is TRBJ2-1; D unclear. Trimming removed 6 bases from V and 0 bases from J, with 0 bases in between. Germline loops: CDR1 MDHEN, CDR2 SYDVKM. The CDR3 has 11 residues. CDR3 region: CASSSYNEQFF. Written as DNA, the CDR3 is TGTGCCAGCAGCTCCTACAATGAGCAGTTCTTC.

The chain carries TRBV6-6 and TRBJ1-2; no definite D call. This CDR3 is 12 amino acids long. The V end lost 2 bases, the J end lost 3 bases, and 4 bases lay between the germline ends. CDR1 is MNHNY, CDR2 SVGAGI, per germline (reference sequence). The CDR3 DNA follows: TGTGCCAGCAGTTACAGGGACTATGGCTACACCTTC. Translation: CASSYRDYGYTF.

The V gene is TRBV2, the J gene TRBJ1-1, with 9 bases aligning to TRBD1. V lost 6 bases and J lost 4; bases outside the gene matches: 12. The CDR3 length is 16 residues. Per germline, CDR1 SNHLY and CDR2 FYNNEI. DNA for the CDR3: TGTGCCAGCAGCCCGACAGGGGGGGGGCCGAGCACTGAAGCTTTCTTT. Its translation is CASSPTGGGPSTEAFF.

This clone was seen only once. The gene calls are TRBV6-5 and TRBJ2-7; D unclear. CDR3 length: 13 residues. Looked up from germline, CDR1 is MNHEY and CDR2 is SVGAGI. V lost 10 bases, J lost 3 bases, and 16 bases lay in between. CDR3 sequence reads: CAIRSQNNYEQYF. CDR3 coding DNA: TGTGCCATCAGGTCACAGAATAACTACGAGCAGTACTTC.

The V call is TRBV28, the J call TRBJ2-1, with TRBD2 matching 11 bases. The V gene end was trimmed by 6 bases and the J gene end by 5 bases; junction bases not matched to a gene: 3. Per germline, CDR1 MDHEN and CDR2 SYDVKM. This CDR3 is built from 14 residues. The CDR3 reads CASSLAGGNNEQFF. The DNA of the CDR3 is TGTGCCAGCAGCCTAGCGGGGGGTAACAATGAGCAGTTCTTC.

The CDR3 region is CASSDEGEQYF. The CDR3 DNA sequence: TGTGCCAGCAGTGATGAGGGCGAGCAGTACTTC. This chain uses TRBV2 with TRBJ2-7; D may be TRBD2 (5 bases). V was trimmed by 3 bases and J by 6 bases, leaving 6 bases between them. Germline assignment: CDR1 SNHLY and CDR2 FYNNEI. The length of the CDR3 is 11 residues.

This CDR3 reads CASSRDTLANSPLHF. The CDR3 coding sequence is TGTGCCAGCAGCCGGGACACCTTGGCCAATTCACCCCTCCACTTT. The chain combines TRBV4-2 with TRBJ1-6, with D perhaps TRBD1 (6 bases). Germline loops: CDR1 LGHNA, CDR2 YNFKEQ. The CDR3 consists of 15 residues. The V end lost 4 bases, the J end lost 7 bases, and 14 bases lay between the germline ends.

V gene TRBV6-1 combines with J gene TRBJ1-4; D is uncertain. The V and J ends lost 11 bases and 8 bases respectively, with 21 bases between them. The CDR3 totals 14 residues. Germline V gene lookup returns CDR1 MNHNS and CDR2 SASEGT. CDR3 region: CAARIDGFGEKLFF. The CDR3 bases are TGTGCCGCTAGAATTGATGGATTCGGAGAAAAACTGTTTTTT.

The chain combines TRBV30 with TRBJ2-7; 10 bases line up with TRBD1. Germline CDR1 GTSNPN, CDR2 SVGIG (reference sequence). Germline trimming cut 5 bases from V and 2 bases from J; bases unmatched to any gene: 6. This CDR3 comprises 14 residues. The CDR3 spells CAWDGTGATYEQYF. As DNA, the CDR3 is TGTGCCTGGGACGGGACAGGGGCCACCTACGAGCAGTACTTC.

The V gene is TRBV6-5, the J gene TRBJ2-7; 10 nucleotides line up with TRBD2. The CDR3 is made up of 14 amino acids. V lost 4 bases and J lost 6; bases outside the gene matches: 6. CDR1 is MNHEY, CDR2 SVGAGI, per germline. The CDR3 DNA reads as TGTGCCAGCAGTTCCAGCGGGGGGGCCCTCGAGCAGTACTTC. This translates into CASSSSGGALEQYF.

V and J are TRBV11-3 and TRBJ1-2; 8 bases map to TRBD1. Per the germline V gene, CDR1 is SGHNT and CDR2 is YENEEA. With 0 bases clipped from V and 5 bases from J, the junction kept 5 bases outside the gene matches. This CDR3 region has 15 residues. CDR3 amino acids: CASSLDGQGGYGYTF. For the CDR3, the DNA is TGTGCCAGCAGCTTAGACGGACAGGGAGGATATGGCTACACCTTC.

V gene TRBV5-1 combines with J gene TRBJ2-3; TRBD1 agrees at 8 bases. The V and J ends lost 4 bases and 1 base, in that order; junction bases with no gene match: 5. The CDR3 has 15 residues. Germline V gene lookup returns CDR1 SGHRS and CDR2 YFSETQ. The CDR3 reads CASSHGQGGTDTQYF. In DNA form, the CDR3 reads TGCGCCAGCAGCCACGGACAGGGCGGCACAGATACGCAGTATTTT.

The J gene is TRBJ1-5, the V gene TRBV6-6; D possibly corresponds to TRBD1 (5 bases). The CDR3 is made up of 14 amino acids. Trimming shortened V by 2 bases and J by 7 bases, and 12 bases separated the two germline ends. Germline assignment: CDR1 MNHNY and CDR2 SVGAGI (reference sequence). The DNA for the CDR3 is TGTGCCAGCAGTTACCAGGGCTTCAAACAGCCCCAGCATTTT. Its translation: CASSYQGFKQPQHF.

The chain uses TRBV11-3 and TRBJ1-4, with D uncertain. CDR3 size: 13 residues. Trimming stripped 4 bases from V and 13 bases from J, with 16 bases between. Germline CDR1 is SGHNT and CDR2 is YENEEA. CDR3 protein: CASSSRAFEGLFF. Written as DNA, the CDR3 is TGTGCCAGCAGCTCGAGGGCTTTCGAAGGACTGTTTTTT.

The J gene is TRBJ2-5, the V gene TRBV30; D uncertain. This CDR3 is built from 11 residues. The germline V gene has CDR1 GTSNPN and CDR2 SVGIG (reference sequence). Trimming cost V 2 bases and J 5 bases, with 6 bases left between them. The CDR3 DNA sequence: TGTGCCTGGAGTCAGCGTGAGACCCAGTACTTC. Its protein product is CAWSQRETQYF.

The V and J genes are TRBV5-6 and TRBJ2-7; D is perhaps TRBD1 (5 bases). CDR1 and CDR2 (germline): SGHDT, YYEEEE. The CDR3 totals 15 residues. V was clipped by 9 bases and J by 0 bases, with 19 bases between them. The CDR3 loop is CAIIPKAQGSYEQYF. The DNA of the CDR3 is TGTGCCATTATCCCCAAGGCGCAGGGCTCCTACGAGCAGTACTTC.

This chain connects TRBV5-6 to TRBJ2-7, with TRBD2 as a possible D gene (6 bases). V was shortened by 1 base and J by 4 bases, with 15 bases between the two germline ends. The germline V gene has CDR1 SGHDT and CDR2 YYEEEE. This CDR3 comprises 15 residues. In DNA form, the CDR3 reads TGTGCCAGCAGCTTGCTCGCACTAGCCCATTACGAGCAGTACTTC. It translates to CASSLLALAHYEQYF. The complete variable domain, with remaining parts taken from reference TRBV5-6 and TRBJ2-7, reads DAGVTQSPTHLIKTRGQQVTLRCSPKSGHDTVSWYQQALGQGPQFIFQYYEEEERQRGNFPDRFSGHQFPNYSSELNVNALLLGDSALYLCASSLLALAHYEQYFGPGTRLTVT.

This chain's CDR3 is CASSVEAGGAYEQYF. CDR3 DNA: TGTGCCAGCAGTGTAGAAGCGGGGGGTGCCTACGAGCAGTACTTC. The rearrangement joins TRBV6-1 to TRBJ2-7; TRBD2 matches 9 bases. Germline CDR1 is MNHNS and CDR2 is SASEGT. The CDR3 is 15 amino acids. The trim removed 4 bases at V and 2 bases at J, leaving 6 bases unmatched.

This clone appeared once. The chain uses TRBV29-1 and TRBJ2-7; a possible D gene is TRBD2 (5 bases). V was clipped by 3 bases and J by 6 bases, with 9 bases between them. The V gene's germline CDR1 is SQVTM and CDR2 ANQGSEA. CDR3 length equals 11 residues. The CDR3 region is CSVDRGSEQYF. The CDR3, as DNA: TGCAGCGTTGATAGAGGGAGCGAGCAGTACTTC.

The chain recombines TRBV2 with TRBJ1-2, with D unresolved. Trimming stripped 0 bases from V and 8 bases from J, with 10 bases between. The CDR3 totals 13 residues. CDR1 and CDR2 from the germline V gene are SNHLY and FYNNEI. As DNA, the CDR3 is TGTGCCAGCAGTGAAGCGCTTGATCGAGGCTACACCTTC. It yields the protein CASSEALDRGYTF.

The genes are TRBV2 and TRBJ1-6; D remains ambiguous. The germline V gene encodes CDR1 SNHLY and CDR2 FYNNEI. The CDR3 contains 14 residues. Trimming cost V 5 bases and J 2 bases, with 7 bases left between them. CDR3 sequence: CASSNSAYNSPLHF. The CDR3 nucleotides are TGTGCCAGCAGTAACTCAGCCTATAATTCACCCCTCCACTTT.

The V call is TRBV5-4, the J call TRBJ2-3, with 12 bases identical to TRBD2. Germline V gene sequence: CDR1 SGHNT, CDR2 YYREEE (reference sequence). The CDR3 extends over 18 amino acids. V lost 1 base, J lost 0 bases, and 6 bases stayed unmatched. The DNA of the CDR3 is TGTGCCAGCAGCTTGAGGCTAGCGGGAGGGGGTAGCACAGATACGCAGTATTTT. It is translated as CASSLRLAGGGSTDTQYF. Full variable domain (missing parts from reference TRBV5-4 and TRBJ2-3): ETGVTQSPTHLIKTRGQQVTLRCSSQSGHNTVSWYQQALGQGPQFIFQYYREEENGRGNFPPRFSGLQFPNYSSELNVNALELDDSALYLCASSLRLAGGGSTDTQYFGPGTRLTVL.

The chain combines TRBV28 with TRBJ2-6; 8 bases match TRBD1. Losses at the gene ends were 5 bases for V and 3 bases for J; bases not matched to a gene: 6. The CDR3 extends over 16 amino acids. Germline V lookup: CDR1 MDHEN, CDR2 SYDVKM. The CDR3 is CASSQQTGVGANVLTF. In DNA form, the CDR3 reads TGTGCCAGCAGTCAACAGACAGGGGTTGGGGCCAACGTCCTGACTTTC.

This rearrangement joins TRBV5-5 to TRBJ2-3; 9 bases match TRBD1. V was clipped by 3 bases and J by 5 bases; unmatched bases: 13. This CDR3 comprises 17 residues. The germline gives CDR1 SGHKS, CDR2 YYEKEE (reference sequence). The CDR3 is CASSSMVRTGEGDTQYF. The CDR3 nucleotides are TGTGCCAGCAGCTCCATGGTGAGGACAGGGGAGGGAGATACGCAGTATTTT. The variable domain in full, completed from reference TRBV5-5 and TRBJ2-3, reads DAGVTQSPTHLIKTRGQQVTLRCSPISGHKSVSWYQQVLGQGPQFIFQYYEKEERGRGNFPDRFSARQFPNYSSELNVNALLLGDSALYLCASSSMVRTGEGDTQYFGPGTRLTVL.

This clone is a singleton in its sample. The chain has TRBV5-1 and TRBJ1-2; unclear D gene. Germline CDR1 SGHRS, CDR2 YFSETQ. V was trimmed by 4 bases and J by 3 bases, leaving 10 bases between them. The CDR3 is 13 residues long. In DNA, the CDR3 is TGCGCCAGCAGCGGAGACCTGGACTATGGCTACACCTTC. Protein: CASSGDLDYGYTF.

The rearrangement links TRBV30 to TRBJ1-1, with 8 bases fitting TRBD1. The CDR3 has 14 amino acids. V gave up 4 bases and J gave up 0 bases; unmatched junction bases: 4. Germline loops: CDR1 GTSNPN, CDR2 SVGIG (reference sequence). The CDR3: CAWISRGLNTEAFF. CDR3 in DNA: TGTGCCTGGATTAGCAGGGGGCTGAACACTGAAGCTTTCTTT. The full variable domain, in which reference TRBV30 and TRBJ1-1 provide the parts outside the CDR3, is SQTIHQWPATLVQPVGSPLSLECTVEGTSNPNLYWYRQAAGRGLQLLFYSVGIGQISSEVPQNLSASRPQDRQFILSSKKLLLSDSGFYLCAWISRGLNTEAFFGQGTRLTVV.

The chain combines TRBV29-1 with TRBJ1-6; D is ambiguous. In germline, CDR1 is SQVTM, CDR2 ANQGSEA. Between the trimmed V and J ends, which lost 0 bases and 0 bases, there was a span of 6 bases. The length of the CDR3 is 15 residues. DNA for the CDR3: TGCAGCGTTGAAGACACAAGCTCCTATAATTCACCCCTCCACTTT. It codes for CSVEDTSSYNSPLHF. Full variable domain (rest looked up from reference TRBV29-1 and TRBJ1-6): SAVISQKPSRDICQRGTSLTIQCQVDSQVTMMFWYRQQPGQSLTLIATANQGSEATYESGFVIDKFPISRPNLTFSTLTVSNMSPEDSSIYLCSVEDTSSYNSPLHFGNGTRLTVT.

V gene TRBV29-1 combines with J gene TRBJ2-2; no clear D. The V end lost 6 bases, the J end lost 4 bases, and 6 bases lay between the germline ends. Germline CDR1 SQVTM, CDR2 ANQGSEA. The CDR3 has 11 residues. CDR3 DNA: TGCAGCGTGGGTCTCACCGGGGAGCTGTTTTTT. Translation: CSVGLTGELFF.

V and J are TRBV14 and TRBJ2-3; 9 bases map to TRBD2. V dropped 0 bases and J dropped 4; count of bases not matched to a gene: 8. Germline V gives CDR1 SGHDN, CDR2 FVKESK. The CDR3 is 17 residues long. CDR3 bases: TGTGCCAGCAGCCAAGATATTGCGGGGGGGTCGGCAGATACGCAGTATTTT. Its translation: CASSQDIAGGSADTQYF.